This T cell receptor (beta chain) was sequenced for a study of cytomegalovirus exposure and HLA in healthy donors (dated by TCRdb to the late 2010s). Describing the broader study: In an earlier analysis of about 560 of the donors, about 270 Gb of sequence data and approximately 100 million unique TCR beta sequences from 180 million or so T cells were reported. About 300 gigabases of sequencing data and approximately 85 million unique TCR sequences were included in an early release covering 550 to 800 HLA-typed donors. On average, around 230,000 unique TCR beta nucleotide sequences were sequenced per donor among more than 350 genotyped donors of the cohort, with about 17% of those sequences being non-productive. To study patterns of TCR occurrence, a later analysis re-analyzed previously published TCR beta repertoires from 500 to 850 donors and added high-resolution HLA genotyping. An earlier analysis of 587 of the donors used high-throughput TCR beta sequencing to judge whether each TCR beta V gene segment behaved as functional or pseudogenic. In addition to the first cohort of around 670 subjects, a separate validation cohort of under 150 different subjects was used. A handful of DR-DQ haplotypes were treated as single units for association and clustering because of strong linkage in the cohort. Both class I and class II loci were covered by HLA typing, at four-digit resolution. The genetic ancestry cluster associated with self-reported Caucasian donors included about four fifths of the 398 genotyped donors. The study aimed to test whether signatures of past pathogen exposure could be identified by cataloging public T cell receptors. All discovery cohort repertoires had been generated on a single sequencing platform. Rather than drawing on any new phenotypic data, the later analysis identified candidate immune exposures from TCR beta sequences and the way those sequences occurred across donors. Genome-wide SNP genotypes for about 60% of the 666 donors were used in a later genetic analysis, which treated that subset as a discovery cohort. Typing coverage differed by locus: A, B, C, DRB1 and DQB1 were typed in about 629-640 donors, DQA1 in about 500, DPA1 in nearly 610, and DPB1 in around 490. The T cell repertoires of roughly 660 subjects were profiled by immunosequencing and related to cytomegalovirus serostatus. The study combined high-throughput TCR immunosequencing, statistical association of individual TCRs with disease status, and machine learning to predict cytomegalovirus infection status. Donor age, sex, ethnicity and CMV serostatus were collected together with the repertoire data.

In total, around 600 healthy bone marrow donors made up the cohort. At the time of sampling, every cohort member was nominally healthy, though immune exposures that went unrecorded were likely present. The donor tested CMV seronegative, placing the donor among the roughly 350 seronegative members of the cohort. Every donor gave a peripheral blood sample, and the peripheral blood mononuclear cells from that sample were used for TCR beta sequencing. The Qiagen DNeasy Blood Extraction Kit was used to extract genomic DNA from the blood cell samples. The germline V gene provides CDR1 MDHEN and CDR2 SYDVKM. Deletion took 8 bases off V and 1 base off J, with a span of 16 bases between the germline ends. From the cysteine through the phenylalanine, the CDR3 covers 15 amino acids. Of the read, only the CDR3 DNA is kept; its 45 bases are in frame from base 1. Findings and caveats that apply to the study as a whole: The authors suggested that the approach could potentially be extended to other disease states and immunological phenotypes. About 15 rarely observed V segments, including chromosome 9 orphons, were excluded from the earlier analysis of a few hundred of the donors because counts were too low. Across donors, most TCR sequences were observed very rarely, whereas some public TCRs were present in many individuals. A later analysis found that most CMV-associated TCR beta chains appeared HLA-restricted, with HLA associations seemingly driven largely by CMV exposure. A total of fewer than 200 TCR beta chains were listed by the study as associated with cytomegalovirus. According to a later analysis, TCR association rates differed among HLA loci, with DRB1 alleles showing the most associated TCRs and HLA-C alleles showing the fewest. Broadly in line with IMGT annotations, most TCR beta V segments showed up in productive rearrangements about 90% or about 30% of the time in an earlier analysis of several hundred of the donors. A few of the identified cytomegalovirus-associated TCR beta chains were confirmed in vitro to be specific for cytomegalovirus antigens. According to a later genetic analysis, donors in an Asian-associated ancestry cluster had fewer N-insertions in productive TCRs than the roughly 660-donor mean. HLA typing was unavailable for some donors at each locus, so association tests used only the typed subset. The presence/absence analyses assumed that sequencing depth was roughly uniform across donors, and that assumption may not be true. In a later analysis, HLA-associated TCR beta chains showed more clonal expansion and lower generation probabilities than non-associated chains that were equally common. Some IMGT-functional V segments, including TRBV6-2 and TRBV6-3, could not be distinguished by the 87-base-pair reads and were therefore excluded. A group of highly shared sequence variants was considered likely to be a technical artifact of the sequencing pipeline. Strong co-occurrence of HLA alleles, especially DR and DQ, made assigning TCR associations to individual alleles difficult. The only immune exposure information available for the cohort was CMV serostatus. Linkage disequilibrium might explain the correlated functional status among segregating V segments, but an unknown experimental factor could not be excluded. A further reported finding was that TCR beta sequences accurately predicted the HLA-A and HLA-B alleles for most subjects in the first cohort. A later genetic analysis associated a missense DCLRE1C variant with V-gene and J-gene trimming of TCR beta chains, and an independent cohort replicated the association. In this cohort, only TCR beta chains were sequenced, and detectable features were limited by the absence of alpha or paired-chain data. At a false discovery rate of 0.05, a later analysis linked under 20,000 TCR beta sequences to specific HLA alleles. According to a later analysis, parvovirus B19, influenza, CMV and Epstein-Barr virus appeared linked to several top co-occurrence clusters. In both the original and validation cohorts, the classifier was reported to diagnose cytomegalovirus status with high specificity and sensitivity.

Library preparation employed the immunoSEQ multiplex PCR assay. A mixture of 60 forward primers for TCR Vbeta segments and 13 reverse primers for TCR Jbeta segments was used in the multiplex PCR. A multiplex PCR assay on genomic DNA amplified the CDR3 region of rearranged TCR beta genes. On the Illumina HiSeq System, the amplified TCR beta libraries were sequenced as 87-base-pair reads. The study's processing was this. In a later analysis, roughly 80 million unique TCR beta chains were counted across the 500 to 850 repertoires, and roughly 10 million of these chains were shared by at least two donors. Raw reads were error-corrected and collapsed into unique sequences by a nearest-neighbor algorithm in which closely related sequences were merged to remove PCR and sequencing errors. V, D and J gene segments were assigned by aligning CDR3 sequences to IMGT reference sequences. For a sequence to be retained, at least a six-nucleotide match to both a V gene segment and a J gene segment was required. Rearrangements were called productive when the CDR3 lacked stop codons and stayed in frame with V and J; all others were non-productive. CDR3 was defined according to IMGT convention as the region running from the second conserved V-encoded cysteine to the conserved J-encoded phenylalanine. Sequences without an unambiguous match to a single V gene segment were excluded from the earlier analysis of a few hundred of the donors. In an earlier analysis of about 590 of the donors, a V segment was called functional when productive rearrangements were above 56.7%, and segregating when the standard deviation between donors exceeded 5%. A statistical classification framework was built to diagnose cytomegalovirus status from the catalog of TCR beta chain sequences. A later analysis assigned V and J genes by comparing TCR nucleotide sequences with IMGT/GENE-DB human TR gene sequences. The TCRdist pipeline was used in a later analysis to assign CDR3 sequences and most-parsimonious VDJ recombination scenarios. In a later analysis, every TCR beta chain was defined by the combination of its CDR3 amino acid sequence and its V-gene family, and reads without a unique V-gene family were dropped. In a later analysis, several hundred highly shared, low-generation-probability nucleotide sequences were removed to address suspected cross-contamination and a sequencing artifact. In a later analysis, a clonal expansion index for each public chain was calculated from normalized within-repertoire ranks of inferred template counts. In a later analysis, generation probabilities were computed with a VDJ recombination model fitted to out-of-frame rearrangements, and the resulting probabilities were checked against IGoR. Hypergeometric tests were used in a later analysis to score TCR-TCR, TCR-HLA and TCR-CMV co-occurrence, with a repertoire-size bias correction applied to the TCR pairs. False discovery rates were estimated in a later analysis by permuting HLA or CMV assignments 20 times. In a later analysis, co-occurring TCRs were grouped with DBSCAN, and TCRdist sequence similarity was added when clustering was performed within HLA-allele-positive subsets. Repertoires with fewer than 30,000 or more than 120,000 public chains, plus five repertoires with anomalous nucleotide sharing, were excluded from co-occurrence clustering. Entries here come from immuneACCESS through TCRdb and include only in-frame sequences with V and J called. Some clones fail to appear in such tables; in the studies checked, an unresolved V gene covers under half of the shortfall, and the cause of the remainder is unknown. Clonal size and the V and J genes are those of that table, whereas D and trimming came from the DNA. Across this sample there are 95,000 to 150,000 clones, with roughly 80% seen only once. The ten top clones hold around 2% of the sample.

For this clone: The antigen it recognizes is unknown. Base qualities are not at hand, and no much larger clone is one base apart.

The sequencing sample was made of PBMCs. In this chain, TRBV28 is recombined with TRBJ2-3; the best D guess is TRBD2, with 6 bases matching. The TCR originated in a man aged 30 to 45 in good health and CMV-seronegative. The DNA sequence follows: TGTGCCAGCGTCGACCCGCGGGGCCGCACAGATACGCAGTATTTT. Translated, this is CASVDPRGRTDTQYF.